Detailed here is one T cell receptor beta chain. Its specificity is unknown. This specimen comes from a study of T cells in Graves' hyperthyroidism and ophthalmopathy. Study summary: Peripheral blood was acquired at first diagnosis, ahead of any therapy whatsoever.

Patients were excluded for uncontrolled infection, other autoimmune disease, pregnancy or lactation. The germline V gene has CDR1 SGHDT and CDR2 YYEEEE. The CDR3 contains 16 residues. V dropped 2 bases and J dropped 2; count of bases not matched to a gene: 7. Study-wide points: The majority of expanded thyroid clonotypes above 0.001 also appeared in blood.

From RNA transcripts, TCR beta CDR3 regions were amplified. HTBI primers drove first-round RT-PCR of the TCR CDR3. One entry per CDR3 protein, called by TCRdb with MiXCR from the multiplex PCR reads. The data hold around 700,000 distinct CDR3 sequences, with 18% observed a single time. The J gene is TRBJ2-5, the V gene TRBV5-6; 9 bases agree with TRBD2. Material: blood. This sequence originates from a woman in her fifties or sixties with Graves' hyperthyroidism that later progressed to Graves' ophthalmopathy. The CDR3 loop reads CASSFHLRGGQETQYF. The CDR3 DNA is TGTGCCAGCAGCTTCCATTTGCGGGGGGGACAAGAGACCCAGTACTTC. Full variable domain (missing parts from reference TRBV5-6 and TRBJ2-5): DAGVTQSPTHLIKTRGQQVTLRCSPKSGHDTVSWYQQALGQGPQFIFQYYEEEERQRGNFPDRFSGHQFPNYSSELNVNALLLGDSALYLCASSFHLRGGQETQYFGPGTRLLVL.